A single sample is the source of the 27 T cell receptor beta chains below, sequenced in a study of cytomegalovirus exposure and HLA in healthy donors. The PCR contained 60 Vbeta and 13 Jbeta primers. Libraries were prepared by immunoSEQ multiplex PCR; TCRdb keeps only in-frame clonotypes and omits some of them. The profile covers roughly 120,000 clones, with 75% to 85% appearing a single time and roughly 2.4% taken by the ten largest. The sequenced sample consisted of PBMCs. The source of these receptors is a man between 25 and 39 years old in good health and CMV-seronegative.

This chain connects TRBV2 to TRBJ1-2, with 8 nucleotides matching TRBD1. Germline-derived CDR1 and CDR2 are SNHLY and FYNNEI. CDR3 length: 13 residues. With V trimmed by 11 bases and J by 4 bases, 9 bases remained unmatched. In DNA, the CDR3 is TGTGCCTTTGCAGGGGGCGCAGGCTATGGCTACACCTTC. It encodes CAFAGGAGYGYTF.

The chain carries TRBV29-1 and TRBJ1-2; 10 bases fit TRBD1. J gave up 4 bases and V 3 bases, and 5 bases lay outside the gene matches. Germline V gives CDR1 SQVTM, CDR2 ANQGSEA. This CDR3 spans 14 amino acids. CDR3 DNA: TGCAGCGTTGATAGACAGGGGGCTGCCTATGGCTACACCTTC. Its protein is CSVDRQGAAYGYTF.

The rearrangement joins TRBV5-1 to TRBJ2-7; a weak D match, TRBD2 (6 bases). This CDR3 comprises 14 residues. Trimming shortened V by 2 bases and J by 1 base, and 10 bases separated the two germline ends. CDR1 is SGHRS, CDR2 YFSETQ, per germline. CDR3 in amino acids: CASSFTGRSYEQYF. The CDR3 coding sequence is TGCGCCAGCAGCTTTACCGGGAGATCCTACGAGCAGTACTTC.

V is TRBV7-2 and J is TRBJ2-7; 10 bases fit TRBD1. Germline values: CDR1 SGHTA, CDR2 FQGNSA. The CDR3 loop spans 17 amino acids. V lost 1 base to trimming and J lost 5 bases; unmatched junction nucleotides: 11. CDR3 coding DNA: TGTGCCAGCAGCTTAGAGTTCCTGGACAGGGGGGAGAACGAGCAGTACTTC. Translation gives CASSLEFLDRGENEQYF. The full variable domain, completed using reference TRBV7-2 and TRBJ2-7, is GAGVSQSPSNKVTEKGKDVELRCDPISGHTALYWYRQSLGQGLEFLIYFQGNSAPDKSGLPSDRFSAERTGGSVSTLTIQRTQQEDSAVYLCASSLEFLDRGENEQYFGPGTRLTVT.

A note on this clone: The same CDR3 arises from other DNA sequences in this sample as well. The chain recombines TRBV10-3 with TRBJ1-5; maybe TRBD1 (5 bases). Germline lookup yields CDR1 ENHRY and CDR2 SYGVKD. This CDR3 is built from 14 residues. The V end was cut by 0 bases, the J end by 4 bases, with 7 bases between. CDR3 DNA sequence: TGTGCCATCAGTGAGTCGGGGGGAAATCAGCCCCAGCATTTT. The encoded protein is CAISESGGNQPQHF.

This clone is a singleton in its sample. The chain employs TRBV4-3 and TRBJ2-3; D not certain. Trimming removed 1 base from V and 0 bases from J, with 8 bases in between. The germline V gene has CDR1 LGHNA and CDR2 YSLEER. There are 15 residues in the CDR3. The CDR3 DNA reads as TGCGCCAGCAGCCAAGGAGTTGCTAGCACAGATACGCAGTATTTT. This gives the protein CASSQGVASTDTQYF.

The chain is built from TRBV5-6 and TRBJ1-4; no definite D call. V shed 2 bases and J shed 8 bases, with 13 bases lying between them. This CDR3 is built from 14 residues. Germline CDR1 is SGHDT and CDR2 is YYEEEE. This CDR3 is CASSLWQNKEKLFF. Here the CDR3 DNA reads TGTGCCAGCAGCTTATGGCAGAATAAGGAAAAACTGTTTTTT.

This clone was found once. The genes are TRBV19 and TRBJ2-1; D unresolved. From germline, CDR1 is LNHDA and CDR2 SQIVND (reference sequence). The CDR3 runs to 15 residues. The V end lost 5 bases, the J end lost 0 bases, and 11 bases lay between the germline ends. CDR3 in amino acids: CASSPTGSSYNEQFF. The CDR3 nucleotides read TGTGCCAGTAGTCCCACGGGTAGCTCCTACAATGAGCAGTTCTTC.

This clone was counted once. The chain recombines TRBV28 with TRBJ2-2; perhaps TRBD2 as D (5 bases). Trimming left V 9 bases short and J 2 bases short, with 13 bases between. This CDR3 is built from 14 residues. Germline V gene data show CDR1 as MDHEN and CDR2 as SYDVKM. The CDR3 here is CASRRRDNTGELFF. As DNA, the CDR3 is TGTGCCAGTAGGAGACGGGATAACACCGGGGAGCTGTTTTTT. The full variable domain, its missing parts supplied by reference TRBV28 and TRBJ2-2, is DVKVTQSSRYLVKRTGEKVFLECVQDMDHENMFWYRQDPGLGLRLIYFSYDVKMKEKGDIPEGYSVSREKKERFSLILESASTNQTSMYLCASRRRDNTGELFFGEGSRLTVL.

The chain links TRBV18 to TRBJ1-5, with a tentative D call TRBD1 (6 bases). Germline CDR1 and CDR2: KGHSH and LQKENI. Trimming cost V 0 bases and J 0 bases, with 9 bases left between them. This CDR3 is built from 16 residues. Here the CDR3 DNA reads TGTGCCAGCTCACCACCAGGGGGATTTAGCAATCAGCCCCAGCATTTT. This gives the protein CASSPPGGFSNQPQHF.

The rearrangement uses TRBV6-1 and TRBJ2-7; TRBD2 is a possible D gene (5 bases). V dropped 3 bases and J dropped 5 bases, with 14 bases sitting between them. CDR1 MNHNS and CDR2 SASEGT come from the germline V gene. The CDR3 covers 14 residues. The CDR3 DNA follows: TGTGCCAGCAGTGACGTCGGACTGCGCGACGAGCAGTACTTC. Protein: CASSDVGLRDEQYF.

V gene TRBV6-1 combines with J gene TRBJ2-7; D is possibly TRBD2 (7 bases). From germline, CDR1 is MNHNS and CDR2 SASEGT. V shed 2 bases and J shed 5 bases, with 19 bases lying between them. The CDR3 runs to 16 residues. DNA for the CDR3: TGTGCCAGCAGTGAAAGAGGGGGGGACCCAAGGGACGAGCAGTACTTC. Amino acids: CASSERGGDPRDEQYF.

The J gene is TRBJ2-3, the V gene TRBV9; a weak D match, TRBD2 (6 bases). The germline gives CDR1 SGDLS, CDR2 YYNGEE. The CDR3 loop spans 16 amino acids. V lost 3 bases and J lost 2, with 16 bases in between. The CDR3 nucleotides read TGTGCCAGCAGCGAGGGACTGACGAGAGACACAGATACGCAGTATTTT. It specifies CASSEGLTRDTDTQYF.

The V and J genes are TRBV14 and TRBJ2-5; 11 bases line up with TRBD2. Gene TRBJ2-7 matches the end of the DNA better, so the J call may be wrong. This CDR3 has 15 amino acids. The V gene's germline CDR1 is SGHDN and CDR2 FVKESK. The CDR3 DNA follows: TGTGCCAGCAGCCAACTTAGCGGGAGGGGGTACGAGCAGTACTTC. It translates to CASSQLSGRGYEQYF.

The chain uses TRBV7-9 and TRBJ2-3; 7 nucleotides line up with TRBD2. This CDR3 region has 14 residues. CDR1 and CDR2 (germline): SEHNR, FQNEAQ (reference sequence). V shed 5 bases, J shed 1 base, and the junction held 3 bases outside the gene matches. CDR3 loop: CASSGRVGTDTQYF. In DNA form, the CDR3 reads TGTGCCAGCAGCGGGAGGGTGGGCACAGATACGCAGTATTTT.

This clone occurred a few times. The chain employs TRBV10-3 and TRBJ1-2; D not certain. Trimming stripped 0 bases from V and 4 bases from J, with 9 bases between. This CDR3 region has 14 residues. Germline assignment: CDR1 ENHRY and CDR2 SYGVKD. The CDR3 DNA is TGTGCCATCAGTGAGTCGTCCCAGGTCTATGGCTACACCTTC. The encoded protein is CAISESSQVYGYTF.

This chain links TRBV20-1 with TRBJ2-5; D may be TRBD2 (5 bases). Trimming shortened V by 4 bases and J by 4 bases, and 7 bases separated the two germline ends. Looked up from germline, CDR1 is DFQATT and CDR2 is SNEGSKA (reference sequence). The CDR3 runs 11 residues. The CDR3 spells CSATGRETQYF. DNA for the CDR3: TGCAGTGCTACGGGGAGAGAGACCCAGTACTTC.

V usage is TRBV30 and J usage is TRBJ2-7, with 7 bases matching TRBD2. CDR3 length equals 15 residues. Germline V lookup: CDR1 GTSNPN, CDR2 SVGIG (reference sequence). Trimming at V came to 0 bases and at J to 2 bases, leaving 7 bases not matched to a gene. The CDR3 region has the DNA TGTGCCTGGAGTGTACAAGCGGGGACCACCTACGAGCAGTACTTC. Its protein product is CAWSVQAGTTYEQYF.

The V and J genes are TRBV30 and TRBJ2-5; no definite D call. The germline CDR1 and CDR2 sequences are GTSNPN and SVGIG (reference sequence). V lost 3 bases to trimming and J lost 5 bases, with 13 bases between them. The CDR3 is 13 residues long. The CDR3 spells CAWSYGFGETQYF. CDR3 bases: TGTGCCTGGAGCTACGGTTTCGGGGAGACCCAGTACTTC.

To note about this clone: One end of the junction does not line up with germline, which may come from a read error. The rearrangement links TRBV4-1 to TRBJ1-5, with 7 bases aligning to TRBD1. This CDR3 is 16 amino acids long. Germline V gene sequence: CDR1 MGHRA, CDR2 YSYEKL. The CDR3 region is CASSQEAGGYNQPQNF. The CDR3 bases are TGCGCCAGCAGCCAAGAGGCAGGGGGTTATAATCAGCCCCAGAATTTT.

A few counts support this clone. V gene TRBV10-3 combines with J gene TRBJ2-7, with 8 bases aligning to TRBD1. CDR1 is ENHRY, CDR2 SYGVKD, per germline. This CDR3 is 15 amino acids long. V trimming: 0 bases; J trimming: 3 bases; junction bases outside the gene matches: 4. Written as DNA, the CDR3 is TGTGCCATCAGTGAGTCGAAGGGACAGGACTACGAGCAGTACTTC. Translated, it gives CAISESKGQDYEQYF.

This chain connects TRBV5-5 to TRBJ2-7; D possibly corresponds to TRBD2 (6 bases). Germline-derived CDR1 and CDR2 are SGHKS and YYEKEE (reference sequence). The CDR3 is 13 amino acids. The V end was cut by 4 bases, the J end by 7 bases, with 15 bases between. This CDR3 reads CASSVGPRGEQYF. The CDR3 bases are TGTGCCAGCAGCGTGGGCCCCCGGGGGGAGCAGTACTTC.

This clone showed up just a few times. The chain employs TRBV23-1 and TRBJ2-3; 14 bases are a match to TRBD2. TRBV23-1 is classed as an ORF, of uncertain function. This CDR3 has 21 amino acids. V was clipped by 2 bases and J by 8 bases; unmatched bases: 21. CDR3 nucleotide sequence: TGCGCCAGCAGTCAAAACCCTACCCCCCCGGGACTAGCGGGAGCCCTCAGTACGCAGTATTTT. Protein sequence: CASSQNPTPPGLAGALSTQYF.

V is TRBV6-4 and J is TRBJ2-4; no firm D call. CDR1 MRHNA and CDR2 SNTAGT come from the germline V gene. V was pared by 8 bases and J by 5 bases, with 13 bases between. The CDR3 has 13 amino acids. The CDR3 is CASGLRRENIQYF. The CDR3 DNA sequence: TGTGCCAGCGGCCTCAGGCGCGAAAACATTCAGTACTTC.

This chain joins TRBV14 and TRBJ1-3; D is uncertain. V was pared by 1 base and J by 5 bases, with 9 bases between. The germline V gene has CDR1 SGHDN and CDR2 FVKESK. CDR3 size: 14 residues. CDR3 loop: CASSQVTRRNTIYF. The CDR3 nucleotides read TGTGCCAGCAGCCAAGTTACCAGAAGAAACACCATATATTTT.

The genes are TRBV10-3 and TRBJ2-2; TRBD1 matches 10 bases. The length of the CDR3 is 15 residues. V gave up 6 bases and J gave up 3 bases; unmatched junction bases: 4. Germline V gene sequence: CDR1 ENHRY, CDR2 SYGVKD. The CDR3 nucleotides read TGTGCCATCAGGGGGGACAGGGGCGACACCGGGGAGCTGTTTTTT. It codes for CAIRGDRGDTGELFF.

The genes are TRBV2 and TRBJ2-5; the D gene is possibly TRBD2 (6 bases). Germline loops: CDR1 SNHLY, CDR2 FYNNEI. Trimming removed 7 bases at V and 7 bases at J, with 13 bases between. The CDR3 covers 12 residues. The CDR3 is CASMGVGGTQYF. In DNA, the CDR3 is TGTGCCAGCATGGGGGTCGGGGGGACCCAGTACTTC.